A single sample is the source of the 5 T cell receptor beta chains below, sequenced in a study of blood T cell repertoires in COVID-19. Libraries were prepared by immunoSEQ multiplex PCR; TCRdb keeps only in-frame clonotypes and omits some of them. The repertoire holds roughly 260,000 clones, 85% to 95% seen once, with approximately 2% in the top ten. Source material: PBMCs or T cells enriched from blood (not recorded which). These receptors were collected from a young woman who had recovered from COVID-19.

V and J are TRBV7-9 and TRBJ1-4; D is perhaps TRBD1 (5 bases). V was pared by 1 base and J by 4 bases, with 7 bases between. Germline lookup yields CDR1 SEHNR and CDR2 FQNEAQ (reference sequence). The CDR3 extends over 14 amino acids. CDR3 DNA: TGTGCCAGCAGCTTAGTGGGGGGTAATGAAAAACTGTTTTTT. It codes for CASSLVGGNEKLFF.

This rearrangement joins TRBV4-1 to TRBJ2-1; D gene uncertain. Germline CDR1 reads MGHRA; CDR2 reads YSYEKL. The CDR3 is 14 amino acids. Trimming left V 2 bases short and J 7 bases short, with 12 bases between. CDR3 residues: CASSQQLVSNEQFF. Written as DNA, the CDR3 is TGCGCCAGCAGCCAACAGCTAGTAAGTAATGAGCAGTTCTTC.

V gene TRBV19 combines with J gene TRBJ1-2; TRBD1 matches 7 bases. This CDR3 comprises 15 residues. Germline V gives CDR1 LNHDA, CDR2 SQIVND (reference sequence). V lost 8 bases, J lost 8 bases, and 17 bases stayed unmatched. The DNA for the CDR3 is TGTGCCAGTGGGGGACAGTACCCCGCCCTGGGGGGCTACACCTTC. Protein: CASGGQYPALGGYTF.

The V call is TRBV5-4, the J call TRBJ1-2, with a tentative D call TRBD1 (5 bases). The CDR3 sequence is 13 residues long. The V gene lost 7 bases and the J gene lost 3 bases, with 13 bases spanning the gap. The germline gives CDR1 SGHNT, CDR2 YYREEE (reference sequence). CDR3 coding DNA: TGTGCCAGCCATAGGGGAGGCGACTATGGCTACACCTTC. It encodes CASHRGGDYGYTF.

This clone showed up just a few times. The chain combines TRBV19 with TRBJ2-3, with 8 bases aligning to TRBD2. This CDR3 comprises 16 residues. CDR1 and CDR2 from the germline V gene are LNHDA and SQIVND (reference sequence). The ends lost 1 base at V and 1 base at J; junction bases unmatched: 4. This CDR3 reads CASSIGDGGGTDTQYF. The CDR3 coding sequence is TGTGCCAGTAGTATAGGAGACGGGGGGGGCACAGATACGCAGTATTTT.